What follows are 8 T cell receptor beta chains derived from one specimen sequenced in a study of CD4 T cells in relation to SARS-CoV-2 and coronaviruses. For these TCRs, the target antigens are not known. The table came from immunoSEQ multiplex PCR; TCRdb's copy has only in-frame clones and leaves some out. The data hold over 15,000 clones, with around 77% observed a single time. Unexposed donor CD4+ T cells date from about 2011-2018, before the COVID-19 pandemic. After about 11 days of culture, CD4+ T cells were isolated. Material: CD4+ T cells from PBMCs, cultured in vitro. The receptors derive from a human donor in good health.

The rearrangement links TRBV6-5 to TRBJ2-7; tentatively, D is TRBD1 (6 bases). This CDR3 has 14 amino acids. Looked up from germline, CDR1 is MNHEY and CDR2 is SVGAGI. Trimming shortened V by 6 bases and J by 2 bases, and 14 bases separated the two germline ends. The CDR3 is CASSSTQGTYEQYF. The CDR3 nucleotides are TGTGCCAGCAGCTCAACACAGGGAACCTACGAGCAGTACTTC.

The V call is TRBV14, the J call TRBJ1-2, with a possible D match to TRBD1 (5 bases). The CDR3 is 14 amino acids. Germline loops: CDR1 SGHDN, CDR2 FVKESK. Trimming cost V 1 base and J 4 bases, with 10 bases left between them. For the CDR3, the DNA is TGTGCCAGCAGCCAAGGGGGCCCGGGCTATGGCTACACCTTC. Its translation: CASSQGGPGYGYTF.

The chain recombines TRBV29-1 with TRBJ2-1, with D perhaps TRBD2 (6 bases). Germline CDR1 is SQVTM and CDR2 is ANQGSEA. V was trimmed by 6 bases and J by 0 bases, leaving 12 bases between them. There are 14 residues in the CDR3. The DNA for the CDR3 is TGCAGCGTCAACCCGACTAGCTCCTACAATGAGCAGTTCTTC. Residues: CSVNPTSSYNEQFF.

CDR3 nucleotide sequence: TGTGCCAGCACCCTGATCGGGACAGGGTTCAATGAGCAGTTCTTC. It specifies CASTLIGTGFNEQFF. The chain combines TRBV6-5 with TRBJ2-1, with TRBD1 identical over 9 bases. The CDR3 length is 15 residues. CDR1 and CDR2 (germline): MNHEY, SVGAGI. Trimming took 7 bases from V and 6 from J; bases not matched to a gene: 10.

The chain links TRBV7-3 to TRBJ2-1, with a possible D match to TRBD2 (6 bases). There are 14 residues in the CDR3. Germline assignment: CDR1 SGHTA and CDR2 FQGTGA. V was shortened by 5 bases and J by 5 bases, with 13 bases between the two germline ends. CDR3 sequence (DNA): TGTGCCAGCAGCCCACCGGGGGATCACAATGAGCAGTTCTTC. This sequence encodes CASSPPGDHNEQFF.

This clone was seen more than once but under ten times. The chain combines TRBV19 with TRBJ1-4, with 8 bases fitting TRBD1. V shed 8 bases, J shed 4 bases, and the junction held 3 bases outside the gene matches. The CDR3 contains 13 residues. Germline CDR1 LNHDA, CDR2 SQIVND (reference sequence). CDR3 nucleotide sequence: TGTGCCAGTGGGACAGGTCATAATGAAAAACTGTTTTTT. It encodes CASGTGHNEKLFF.

V gene TRBV11-3 combines with J gene TRBJ2-3; 9 positions match TRBD2. Germline V CDR1 and CDR2: SGHNT, YENEEA. The CDR3 totals 16 residues. With 5 bases clipped from V and 4 bases from J, the junction kept 10 bases outside the gene matches. The CDR3 DNA reads TGTGCCAGCAGCCCAGGAGGGACTAGCCCGCCAGATACGCAGTATTTT. It yields the protein CASSPGGTSPPDTQYF.

V usage is TRBV19 and J usage is TRBJ2-1; D is ambiguous. CDR1 is LNHDA, CDR2 SQIVND, per germline (reference sequence). V lost 5 bases and J 7 bases, leaving 12 bases between the germline ends. This CDR3 has 13 amino acids. Written as DNA, the CDR3 is TGTGCCAGTAGTTTCCTCGGTTGGAATGAGCAGTTCTTC. Translation gives CASSFLGWNEQFF.